This TCR beta chain was captured in a study of blood T cell repertoires in COVID-19. As for the study in general: Both acute and convalescent COVID-19 samples were obtained from the United States, Italy and Spain. PBMCs, B-cell-depleted T cells, or T cells provided the cDNA or gDNA that made up the material.

The CDR3 totals 15 residues. CDR1 is MNHEY and CDR2 is SVGAGI in the germline V gene. V trimming: 2 bases; J trimming: 4 bases; junction bases outside the gene matches: 6. TCRdb keeps only in-frame clones here, not all; method: immunoSEQ multiplex PCR. Of approximately 500,000 clones in the sample, approximately 85% were seen once. The source material was peripheral blood. The chain is built from TRBV6-5 and TRBJ2-7, with TRBD1 matching 9 bases. The receptor was derived from a human donor in a cohort sampled during active COVID-19. This chain's CDR3 is CASSYTGTGTYEQYF. Here the CDR3 DNA reads TGTGCCAGCAGTTACACGGGGACAGGGACTTACGAGCAGTACTTC.